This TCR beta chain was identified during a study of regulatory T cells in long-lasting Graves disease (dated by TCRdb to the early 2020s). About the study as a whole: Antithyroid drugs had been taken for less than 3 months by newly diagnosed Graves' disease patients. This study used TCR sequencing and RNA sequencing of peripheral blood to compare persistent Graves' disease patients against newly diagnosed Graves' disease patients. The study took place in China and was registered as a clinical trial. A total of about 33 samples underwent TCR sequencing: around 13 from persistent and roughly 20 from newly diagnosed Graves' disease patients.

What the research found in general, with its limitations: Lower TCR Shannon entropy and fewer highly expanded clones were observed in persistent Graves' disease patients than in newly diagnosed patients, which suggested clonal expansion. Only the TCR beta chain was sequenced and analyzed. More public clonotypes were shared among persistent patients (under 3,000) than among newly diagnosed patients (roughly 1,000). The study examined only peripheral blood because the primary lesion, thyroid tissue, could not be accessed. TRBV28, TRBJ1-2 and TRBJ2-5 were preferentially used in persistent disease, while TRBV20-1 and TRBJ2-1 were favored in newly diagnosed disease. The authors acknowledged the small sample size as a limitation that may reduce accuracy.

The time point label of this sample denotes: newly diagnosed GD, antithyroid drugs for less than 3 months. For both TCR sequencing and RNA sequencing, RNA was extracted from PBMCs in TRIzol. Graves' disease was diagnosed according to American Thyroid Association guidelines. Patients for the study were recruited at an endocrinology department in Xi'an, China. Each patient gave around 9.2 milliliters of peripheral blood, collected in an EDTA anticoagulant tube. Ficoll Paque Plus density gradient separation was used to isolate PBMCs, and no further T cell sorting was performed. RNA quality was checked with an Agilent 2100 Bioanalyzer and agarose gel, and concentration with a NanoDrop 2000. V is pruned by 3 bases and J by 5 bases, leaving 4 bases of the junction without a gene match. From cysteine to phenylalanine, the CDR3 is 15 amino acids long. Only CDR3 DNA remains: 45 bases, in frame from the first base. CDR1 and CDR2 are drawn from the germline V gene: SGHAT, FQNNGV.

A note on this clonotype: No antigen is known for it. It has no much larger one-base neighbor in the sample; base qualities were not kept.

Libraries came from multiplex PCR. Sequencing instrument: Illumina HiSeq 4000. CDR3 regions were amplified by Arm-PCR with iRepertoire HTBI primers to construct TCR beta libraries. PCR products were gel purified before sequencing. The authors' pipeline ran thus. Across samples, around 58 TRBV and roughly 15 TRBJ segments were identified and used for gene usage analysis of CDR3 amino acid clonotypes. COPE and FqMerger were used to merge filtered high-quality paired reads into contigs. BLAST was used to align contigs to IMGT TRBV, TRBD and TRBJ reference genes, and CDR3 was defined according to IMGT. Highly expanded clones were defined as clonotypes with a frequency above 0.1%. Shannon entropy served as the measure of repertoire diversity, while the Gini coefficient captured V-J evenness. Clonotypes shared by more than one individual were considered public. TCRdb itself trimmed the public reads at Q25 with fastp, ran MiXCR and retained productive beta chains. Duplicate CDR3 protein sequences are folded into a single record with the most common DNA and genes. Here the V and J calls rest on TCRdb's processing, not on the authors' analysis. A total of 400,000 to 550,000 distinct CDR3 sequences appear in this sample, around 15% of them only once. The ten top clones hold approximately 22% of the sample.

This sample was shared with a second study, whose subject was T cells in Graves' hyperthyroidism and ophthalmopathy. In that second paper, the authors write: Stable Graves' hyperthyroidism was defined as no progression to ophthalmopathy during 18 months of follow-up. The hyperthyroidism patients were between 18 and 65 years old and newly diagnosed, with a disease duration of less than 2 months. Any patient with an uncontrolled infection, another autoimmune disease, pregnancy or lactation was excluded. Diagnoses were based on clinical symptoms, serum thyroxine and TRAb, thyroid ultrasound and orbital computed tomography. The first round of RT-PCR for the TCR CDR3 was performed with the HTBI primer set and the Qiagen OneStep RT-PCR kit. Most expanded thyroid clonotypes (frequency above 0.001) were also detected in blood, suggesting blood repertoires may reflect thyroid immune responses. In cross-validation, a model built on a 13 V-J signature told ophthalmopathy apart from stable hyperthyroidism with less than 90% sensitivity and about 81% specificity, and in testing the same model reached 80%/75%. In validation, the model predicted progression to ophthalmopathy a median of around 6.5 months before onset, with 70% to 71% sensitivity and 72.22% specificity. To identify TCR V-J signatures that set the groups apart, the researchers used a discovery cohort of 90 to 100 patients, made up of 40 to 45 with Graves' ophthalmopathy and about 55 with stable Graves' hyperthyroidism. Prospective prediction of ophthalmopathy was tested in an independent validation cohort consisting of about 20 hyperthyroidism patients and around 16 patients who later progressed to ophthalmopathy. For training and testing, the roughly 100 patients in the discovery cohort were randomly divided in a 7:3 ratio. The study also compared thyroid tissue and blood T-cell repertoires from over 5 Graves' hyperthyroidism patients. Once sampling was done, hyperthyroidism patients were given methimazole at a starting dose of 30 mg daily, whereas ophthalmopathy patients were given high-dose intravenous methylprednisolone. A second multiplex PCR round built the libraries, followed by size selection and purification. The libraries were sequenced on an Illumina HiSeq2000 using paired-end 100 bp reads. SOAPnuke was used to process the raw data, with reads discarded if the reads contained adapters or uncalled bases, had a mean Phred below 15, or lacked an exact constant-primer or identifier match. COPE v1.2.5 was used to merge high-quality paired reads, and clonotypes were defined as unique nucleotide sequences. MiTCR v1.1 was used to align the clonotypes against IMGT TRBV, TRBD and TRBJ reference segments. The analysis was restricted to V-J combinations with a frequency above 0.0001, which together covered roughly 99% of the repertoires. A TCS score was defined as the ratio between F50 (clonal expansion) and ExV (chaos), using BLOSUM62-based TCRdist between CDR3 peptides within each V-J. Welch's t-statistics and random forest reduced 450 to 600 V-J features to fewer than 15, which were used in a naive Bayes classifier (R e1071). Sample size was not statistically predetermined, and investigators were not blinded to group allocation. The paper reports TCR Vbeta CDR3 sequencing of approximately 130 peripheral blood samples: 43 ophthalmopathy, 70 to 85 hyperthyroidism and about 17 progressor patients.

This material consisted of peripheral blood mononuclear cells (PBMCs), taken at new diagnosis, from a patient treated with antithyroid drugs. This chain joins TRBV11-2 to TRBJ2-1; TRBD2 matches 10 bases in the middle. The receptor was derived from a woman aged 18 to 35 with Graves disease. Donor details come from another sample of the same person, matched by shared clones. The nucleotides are TGTGCCAGCAGCTTTACTAGCGGGACTAACAATGAGCAGTTCTTC. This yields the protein CASSFTSGTNNEQFF.